This T cell receptor beta chain is drawn from a study of T cell responses to AZD1222 COVID-19 vaccine. Findings and caveats of the study: White British donors predominated, females outnumbered males, and clonal diversity was possibly underestimated.

This CDR3 region has 15 residues. The V segment lost 5 bases and the J segment 1 base; nucleotides outside the gene matches: 7. Germline V CDR1 and CDR2: SGHRS, YFSETQ. TCRdb's copy holds only in-frame clones and misses some; the assay was immunoSEQ multiplex PCR. The sample has 90,000 to 130,000 clones; approximately 94% are singletons. With respect to this clone: Antigen: not known.

The V gene is TRBV5-1, the J gene TRBJ2-3; 7 bases are a match to TRBD2. The TCR comes from an adult who received the AZD1222 COVID-19 vaccine. Specimen: peripheral blood, collected 28 days after the second AZD1222 dose. The CDR3: CASSPVAGGTDTQYF. The DNA of the CDR3 is TGCGCCAGCAGTCCCGTGGCGGGGGGCACAGATACGCAGTATTTT.